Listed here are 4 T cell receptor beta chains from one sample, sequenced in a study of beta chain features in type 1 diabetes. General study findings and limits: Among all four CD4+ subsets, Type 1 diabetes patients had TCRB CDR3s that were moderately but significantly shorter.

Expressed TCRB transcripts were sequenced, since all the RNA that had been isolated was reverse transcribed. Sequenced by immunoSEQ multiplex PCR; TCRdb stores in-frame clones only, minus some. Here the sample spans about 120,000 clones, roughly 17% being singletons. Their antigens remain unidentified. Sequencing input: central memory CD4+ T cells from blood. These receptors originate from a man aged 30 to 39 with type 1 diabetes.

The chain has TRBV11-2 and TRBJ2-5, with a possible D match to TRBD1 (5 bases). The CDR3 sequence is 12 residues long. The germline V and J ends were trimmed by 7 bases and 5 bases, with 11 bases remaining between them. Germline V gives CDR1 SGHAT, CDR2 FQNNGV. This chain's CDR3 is CASKGASETQYF. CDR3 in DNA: TGTGCCAGCAAAGGGGCCTCCGAGACCCAGTACTTC. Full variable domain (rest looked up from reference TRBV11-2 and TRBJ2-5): EAGVAQSPRYKIIEKRQSVAFWCNPISGHATLYWYQQILGQGPKLLIQFQNNGVVDDSQLPKDRFSAERLKGVDSTLKIQPAKLEDSAVYLCASKGASETQYFGPGTRLLVL.

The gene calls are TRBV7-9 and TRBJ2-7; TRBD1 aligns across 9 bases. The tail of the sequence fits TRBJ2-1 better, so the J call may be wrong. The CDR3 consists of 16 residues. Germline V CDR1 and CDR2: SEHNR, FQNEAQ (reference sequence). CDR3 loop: CASSTYRGRAWNEQFF. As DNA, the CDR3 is TGTGCCAGCAGCACTTACAGGGGGCGGGCCTGGAATGAGCAGTTCTTC.

CDR3 in amino acids: CASSHGTRSYNEQFF. CDR3 in DNA: TGTGCCAGCAGCCATGGGACTAGGTCCTACAATGAGCAGTTCTTC. The chain couples TRBV28 to TRBJ2-1, with 8 bases matching TRBD2. The CDR3 runs to 15 residues. The V gene end was trimmed by 6 bases and the J gene end by 1 base; junction bases not matched to a gene: 5. Per germline, CDR1 MDHEN and CDR2 SYDVKM. Looking up the rest from reference TRBV28 and TRBJ2-1 gives the full variable domain: DVKVTQSSRYLVKRTGEKVFLECVQDMDHENMFWYRQDPGLGLRLIYFSYDVKMKEKGDIPEGYSVSREKKERFSLILESASTNQTSMYLCASSHGTRSYNEQFFGPGTRLTVL.

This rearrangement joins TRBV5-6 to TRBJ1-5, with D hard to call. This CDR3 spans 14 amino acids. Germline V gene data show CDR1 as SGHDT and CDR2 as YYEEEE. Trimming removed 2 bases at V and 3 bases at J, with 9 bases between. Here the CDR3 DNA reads TGTGCCAGCAGCTTCCCCGGGTCCAATCAGCCCCAGCATTTT. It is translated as CASSFPGSNQPQHF.